This T cell receptor (beta chain) appears in the sequencing data of a study of long-term antiretroviral therapy in people with HIV. Sequencing relied on immunoSEQ assay v3.0, run at survey level. Sequencing was intended to reach about 35,000-50,000 T-cell genomes per sample. The data were produced by immunoSEQ multiplex PCR, yet TCRdb's version contains in-frame clones alone and is incomplete. The sample lists about 48,000 clones, about 86% seen once, with approximately 3.2% in the top ten. This TCR derives from a woman between 18 and 29 years old with HIV. Sequences were derived from unsorted PBMCs, sampled 0.8 years after starting antiretroviral therapy.

The CDR3 protein is CASSLSGSFYEQYF. CDR3 DNA sequence: TGTGCCAGCAGTTTATCGGGCAGTTTCTACGAGCAGTACTTC. The J gene is TRBJ2-7, the V gene TRBV27; D remains unclear. Germline lookup yields CDR1 MNHEY and CDR2 SMNVEV (reference sequence). The CDR3 totals 14 residues. Deletions cut 0 bases from V and 3 bases from J, with 9 bases between.